Listed below are T cell receptor beta chains from one sample, sequenced in a study of control samples from healthy donors and cancer patients. The assay was immunoSEQ multiplex PCR, and TCRdb's table has in-frame clones only and misses some. The sample lists about 130,000 clones; around 90% were seen once. The specimen was blood. These receptors all stem from a man in his forties in good health. The CDR3 runs from the conserved cysteine through the conserved F or W. A D gene is named only where the DNA matches it firmly. Clone size is stated in some rows and not others, as once, few, many or a class when expanded.

d_call | j_call | clone_size | cdr3_length | v_call | cdr3_aa | cdr3_nt
TRBD2 | TRBJ2-1 | . | 13 | TRBV29-1 | CSVPSGGPYEQFF | TGCAGCGTTCCCAGCGGGGGGCCCTATGAGCAGTTCTTC
. | TRBJ1-3 | . | 13 | TRBV2 | CASSGGRRDTIYF | TGTGCCAGCAGCGGAGGGCGGCGGGACACCATATATTTT
. | TRBJ1-6 | . | 14 | TRBV18 | CASSPWNIGAPLHF | TGTGCCAGCTCACCCTGGAATATCGGGGCACCCCTCCACTTT
TRBD1 | TRBJ1-6 | . | 15 | TRBV5-4 | CASSFGQGEGSPLHF | TGTGCCAGCAGCTTTGGACAGGGGGAGGGGTCACCCCTCCACTTT
. | TRBJ1-1 | . | 13 | TRBV6-2/TRBV6-3 | CASSYIGHTEAFF | TGTGCCAGCAGTTACATAGGGCACACTGAAGCTTTCTTT
. | TRBJ1-6 | . | 14 | TRBV7-2 | CASSLGGFKSPLHF | TGTGCCAGCAGCTTGGGGGGGTTTAAATCACCCCTCCACTTT
TRBD2 | TRBJ2-3 | . | 15 | TRBV27 | CASALRGGFSDTQYF | TGTGCCAGCGCCCTTCGCGGGGGGTTTTCAGATACGCAGTATTTT
. | TRBJ1-1 | once | 16 | TRBV5-6 | CASSFTVDTLGTEAFF | TGTGCCAGCAGCTTCACCGTGGACACCTTGGGGACTGAAGCTTTCTTT
. | TRBJ2-1 | . | 16 | TRBV4-1 | CASSQGPGGSYNEQFF | TGCGCCAGCAGCCAAGGGCCCGGGGGCTCCTACAATGAGCAGTTCTTC
. | TRBJ1-3 | . | 16 | TRBV7-9 | CASSSWLGVAGNTIYF | TGTGCCAGCAGCTCGTGGTTGGGGGTCGCAGGAAACACCATATATTTT
. | TRBJ2-2 | . | 15 | TRBV6-1 | CASSERRGGTGELFF | TGTGCCAGCAGTGAACGCAGGGGCGGGACCGGGGAGCTGTTTTTT
. | TRBJ1-2 | . | 15 | TRBV6-5 | CASTTRGGANYGYTF | TGTGCCAGCACAACCAGAGGGGGGGCCAACTATGGCTACACCTTC
. | TRBJ1-1 | . | 9 | TRBV20-1 | CIGGGKAFF | TGCATCGGAGGGGGTAAAGCTTTCTTT
TRBD2 | TRBJ2-2 | . | 18 | TRBV7-2 | CASSFPTRLAGLTGELFF | TGTGCCAGCAGCTTCCCGACCAGACTAGCGGGGCTCACCGGGGAGCTGTTTTTT
. | TRBJ2-2 | . | 17 | TRBV4-1 | CASSQEGRSPNTGELFF | TGCGCCAGCAGCCAAGAGGGTCGATCTCCGAACACCGGGGAGCTGTTTTTT
. | TRBJ2-5 | . | 11 | TRBV5-4 | CASGQQETQYF | TGTGCCAGCGGTCAACAAGAGACCCAGTACTTC
. | TRBJ1-1 | . | 14 | TRBV5-1 | CASSLVGWNTEAFF | TGCGCCAGCAGCTTGGTGGGTTGGAACACTGAAGCTTTCTTT
TRBD2 | TRBJ2-1 | . | 15 | TRBV6-2/TRBV6-3 | CASSYFLAGGNEQFF | TGTGCCAGCAGTTACTTTCTAGCGGGGGGCAATGAGCAGTTCTTC
. | TRBJ1-1 | once | 16 | TRBV4-1 | CASSQDSGRMNTEAFF | TGCGCCAGCAGCCAAGATTCAGGGCGGATGAACACTGAAGCTTTCTTT
TRBD1 | TRBJ2-1 | . | 15 | TRBV6-6 | CASSRDRGSYNEQFF | TGTGCCAGCAGTCGGGACAGGGGCTCCTACAATGAGCAGTTCTTC
. | TRBJ2-3 | once | 15 | TRBV10-2 | CASSGGLGSTDTQYF | TGCGCCAGCAGTGGGGGTCTCGGCAGCACAGATACGCAGTATTTT
. | TRBJ1-2 | . | 15 | TRBV30 | CAWSMGGVDNYGYTF | TGTGCCTGGAGTATGGGCGGGGTCGATAACTATGGCTACACCTTC
TRBD1 | TRBJ2-5 | . | 14 | TRBV10-2 | CASSQTGGIETQYF | TGCGCCAGCAGTCAGACAGGGGGTATAGAGACCCAGTACTTC
. | TRBJ1-4 | . | 13 | TRBV5-4 | CASSSRGSEKLFF | TGTGCCAGCAGCTCCAGGGGTTCTGAAAAACTGTTTTTT
TRBD1 | TRBJ1-6 | . | 14 | TRBV6-5 | CASRGQGSNSPLHF | TGTGCCAGCAGGGGACAGGGGTCTAATTCACCCCTCCACTTT
TRBD1 | TRBJ1-1 | . | 14 | TRBV19 | CASSRDRVYTEAFF | TGTGCCAGTAGTCGGGACAGGGTGTACACTGAAGCTTTCTTT
TRBD1 | TRBJ2-6 | once | 16 | TRBV19 | CASLTGGASGANVLTF | TGTGCCAGTTTGACAGGGGGCGCCTCTGGGGCCAACGTCCTGACTTTC
. | TRBJ2-2 | . | 16 | TRBV18 | CASSLVTGSNTGELFF | TGTGCCAGCTCACTGGTGACAGGTTCTAACACCGGGGAGCTGTTTTTT
. | TRBJ2-7 | . | 12 | TRBV12-3/TRBV12-4 | CASSLGELEQYF | TGTGCCAGCAGTTTGGGTGAGCTGGAGCAGTACTTC
. | TRBJ1-4 | . | 15 | TRBV28 | CASRRSGATNEKLFF | TGTGCCAGCAGAAGGTCGGGGGCAACTAATGAAAAACTGTTTTTT
. | TRBJ2-2 | . | 14 | TRBV5-1 | CASSRVINTGELFF | TGCGCCAGCAGCAGGGTCATAAACACCGGGGAGCTGTTTTTT
TRBD1 | TRBJ1-2 | . | 17 | TRBV5-4 | CASSLYFGQGDQSGYTF | TGTGCCAGCAGCCTTTACTTTGGACAGGGGGATCAATCAGGCTACACCTTC
. | TRBJ2-3 | . | 13 | TRBV7-3 | CASSLNFGDTQYF | TGTGCCAGCAGCTTAAATTTTGGAGATACGCAGTATTTT
. | TRBJ1-4 | . | 16 | TRBV6-6 | CASRDRGGATNEKLFF | TGTGCCAGCAGGGATCGGGGGGGAGCAACTAATGAAAAACTGTTTTTT
. | TRBJ2-7 | . | 15 | TRBV5-5 | CASSLDLNPTYEQYF | TGTGCCAGCAGCTTGGACCTGAACCCCACCTACGAGCAGTACTTC
TRBD2 | TRBJ2-5 | . | 15 | TRBV27 | CASSPTPSGRETQYF | TGTGCCAGCAGCCCAACGCCTAGCGGAAGGGAGACCCAGTACTTC
. | TRBJ1-5 | . | 14 | TRBV5-5 | CASSLVTGPQPQHF | TGTGCCAGCAGCTTGGTAACAGGGCCTCAGCCCCAGCATTTT
TRBD1 | TRBJ2-1 | . | 16 | TRBV6-1 | CASSEFRWDSENEQFF | TGTGCCAGCAGTGAATTCAGGTGGGACAGCGAAAATGAGCAGTTCTTC
. | TRBJ2-7 | . | 15 | TRBV29-1 | CSVEPDGLPFGEQYF | TGCAGCGTTGAGCCGGACGGCCTCCCCTTTGGCGAGCAGTACTTC
. | TRBJ1-6 | . | 15 | TRBV5-1 | CASSLLQGHNSPLHF | TGCGCCAGCAGCCTGCTACAGGGTCACAATTCACCCCTCCACTTT
. | TRBJ1-6 | . | 14 | TRBV28 | CASTPRWTNSPLHF | TGTGCCAGCACCCCGCGTTGGACGAATTCACCCCTCCACTTT
. | TRBJ1-1 | few | 14 | TRBV1 | CTARAGEDITEAFF | TGCACCGCCAGGGCGGGGGAGGATATCACTGAAGCTTTCTTT
. | TRBJ2-1 | . | 15 | TRBV6-1 | CASSERLEAYNEQFF | TGTGCCAGCAGTGAGAGGTTGGAAGCTTACAATGAGCAGTTCTTC
. | TRBJ1-1 | . | 15 | TRBV5-6 | CASSYYTAAGAEAFF | TGTGCCAGCAGCTATTACACCGCGGCCGGTGCTGAAGCTTTCTTT
TRBD1 | TRBJ1-2 | few | 12 | TRBV6-5 | CASSGGQAGYTF | TGTGCCAGCAGCGGGGGACAGGCTGGCTACACCTTC
TRBD1 | TRBJ1-2 | . | 14 | TRBV2 | CASGDRVGWKGYTF | TGTGCCAGCGGAGACAGGGTGGGTTGGAAGGGCTACACCTTC
TRBD2 | TRBJ2-3 | . | 13 | TRBV7-2 | CASTSGGADTQYF | TGTGCCAGCACAAGCGGGGGGGCAGATACGCAGTATTTT
. | TRBJ1-2 | . | 16 | TRBV21-1 | CASSKGGGHPREGYTF | TGTGCCAGCAGCAAAGGGGGGGGACACCCTCGGGAGGGCTACACCTTC
TRBD2 | TRBJ2-1 | . | 15 | TRBV9 | CASSGLAGVYNEQFF | TGTGCCAGCAGCGGCTTAGCGGGGGTATACAATGAGCAGTTCTTC
. | TRBJ2-3 | once | 14 | TRBV2 | CASSVGTHTDTQYF | TGTGCCAGCAGTGTGGGGACGCACACAGATACGCAGTATTTT
. | TRBJ1-1 | . | 13 | TRBV5-1 | CASNQDGNTEAFF | TGCGCCAGCAACCAGGACGGGAACACTGAAGCTTTCTTT
. | TRBJ2-7 | . | 14 | TRBV7-9 | CASSSRAASYEQYF | TGTGCCAGCAGCAGTCGGGCAGCATCCTACGAGCAGTACTTC
TRBD1 | TRBJ2-1 | . | 15 | TRBV4-2 | CASSQDGTGLNEQFF | TGTGCCAGCAGCCAAGATGGGACAGGGCTTAATGAGCAGTTCTTC
. | TRBJ1-3 | . | 14 | TRBV7-3 | CASSIDSAGNTIYF | TGTGCCAGCAGCATCGACAGCGCGGGAAACACCATATATTTT
TRBD1 | TRBJ2-2 | . | 15 | TRBV10-1 | CASRPGTGGTGELFF | TGCGCCAGCAGACCCGGGACAGGGGGTACCGGGGAGCTGTTTTTT
. | TRBJ2-7 | . | 15 | TRBV13 | CASSLGLRLPYEQYF | TGTGCCAGCAGCTTAGGCCTCAGACTACCTTACGAGCAGTACTTC
TRBD1 | TRBJ2-7 | . | 13 | TRBV19 | CASSINRGNEQYF | TGTGCCAGTAGTATAAACAGGGGAAACGAGCAGTACTTC